The TCR beta chain described here comes from a study of blood T cells in healthy people across ages. A J-beta primer mix and a sample-barcoded 5' primer were used in a second PCR of about 7 to 12 cycles. TCRdb passed the 5' RACE reads through MiXCR, listing each CDR3 protein once. The sample lists some 760,000 distinct CDR3 sequences; 25% were seen once. The CDR3 has 15 amino acids. CDR1 is SGHRS, CDR2 YFSETQ, per germline. Donation came from healthy Caucasian individuals in Russia who were aged 6 to 90. In each sample, at least 7 million PBMCs were isolated. The data also belong to a second study, concerning T cells of mothers and their children. As reported in that work: Maternal samples each gave over 8 million TCR beta CDR3 reads, and child samples about 3 million each.

The sequence was collected from a boy aged 5-17 years in good health. Sequenced material: blood. The J gene is TRBJ2-5, the V gene TRBV5-1; TRBD2 matches 10 bases. The J call is uncertain, as TRBJ2-1 better fits the DNA end. The CDR3, as DNA: TGCGCCAGCAGCTGGACTAGCGGTCGAACGGAGGAGCAGTTCTTC. Translated, it gives CASSWTSGRTEEQFF.